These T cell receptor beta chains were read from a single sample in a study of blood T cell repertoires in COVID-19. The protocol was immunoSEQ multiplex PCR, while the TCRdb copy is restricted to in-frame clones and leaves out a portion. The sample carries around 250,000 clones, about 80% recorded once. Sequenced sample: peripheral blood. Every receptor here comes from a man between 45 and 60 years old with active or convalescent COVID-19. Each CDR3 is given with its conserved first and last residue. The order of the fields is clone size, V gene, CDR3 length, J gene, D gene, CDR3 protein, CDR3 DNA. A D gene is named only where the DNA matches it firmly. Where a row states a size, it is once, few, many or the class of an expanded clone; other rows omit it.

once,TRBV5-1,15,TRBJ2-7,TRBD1,CASSSPGTGLYEQYF,TGCGCCAGCAGCTCCCCCGGGACAGGGCTGTACGAGCAGTACTTC
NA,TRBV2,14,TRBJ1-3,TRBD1,CASRFDRGGNTIYF,TGTGCCAGCAGGTTCGACAGGGGTGGAAACACCATATATTTT
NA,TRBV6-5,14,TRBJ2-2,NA,CASKHHFNTGELFF,TGTGCCAGCAAACACCATTTCAACACCGGGGAGCTGTTTTTT
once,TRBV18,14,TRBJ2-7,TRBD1,CASSPRTGSYEQYF,TGTGCCAGCTCACCACGGACAGGATCCTACGAGCAGTACTTC
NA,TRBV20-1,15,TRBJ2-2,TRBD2,CSASSPGRDTGELFF,TGCAGTGCTAGTAGTCCAGGGAGGGACACCGGGGAGCTGTTTTTT
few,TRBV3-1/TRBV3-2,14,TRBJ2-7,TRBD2,CASSHISGGYEQYF,TGTGCCAGCAGCCACATTAGCGGGGGCTACGAGCAGTACTTC
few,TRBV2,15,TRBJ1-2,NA,CASSEVLGAKYGYTF,TGTGCCAGCAGTGAAGTTTTGGGGGCGAAATATGGCTACACCTTC
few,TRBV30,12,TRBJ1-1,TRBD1,CAWIGGYTEAFF,TGTGCCTGGATAGGGGGCTACACTGAAGCTTTCTTT
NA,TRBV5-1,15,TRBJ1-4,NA,CASSRGTDANEKLFF,TGCGCCAGCAGCCGCGGGACGGATGCTAATGAAAAACTGTTTTTT
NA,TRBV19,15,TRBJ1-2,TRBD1,CASSVYRGNNYGYTF,TGTGCCAGTAGTGTCTACAGGGGGAATAACTATGGCTACACCTTC
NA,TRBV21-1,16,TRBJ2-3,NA,CASSKPRGLAQDTQYF,TGTGCCAGCAGCAAACCCCGCGGGCTAGCGCAAGATACGCAGTATTTT
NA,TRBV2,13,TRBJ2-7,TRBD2,CASRTGTSGEQYF,TGTGCCAGCAGAACCGGGACTAGCGGCGAGCAGTACTTC
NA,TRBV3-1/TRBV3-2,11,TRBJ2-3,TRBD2,CASSERGGQYF,TGTGCCAGCAGCGAACGGGGGGGGCAGTATTTT
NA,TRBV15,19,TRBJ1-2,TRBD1,CATSRDQGTGYLGGYGYTF,TGTGCCACCAGCAGAGATCAAGGGACAGGCTACCTCGGGGGGTATGGCTACACCTTC
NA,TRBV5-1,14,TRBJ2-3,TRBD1,CASSRGQSTDTQYF,TGCGCCAGCAGCCGGGGACAGTCCACAGATACGCAGTATTTT
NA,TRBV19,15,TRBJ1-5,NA,CASCAQGTYNQPQHF,TGTGCCAGTTGTGCCCAGGGCACTTACAATCAGCCCCAGCATTTT
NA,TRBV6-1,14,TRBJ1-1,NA,CASSEARGSTEAFF,TGTGCCAGCAGTGAAGCGCGTGGGAGCACTGAAGCTTTCTTT
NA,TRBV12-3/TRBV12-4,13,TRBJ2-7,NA,CASSRGYSYEQYF,TGTGCCAGCAGTCGGGGTTACTCCTACGAGCAGTACTTC
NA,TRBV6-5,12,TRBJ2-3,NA,CASKKLADTQYF,TGTGCCAGCAAAAAATTAGCAGATACGCAGTATTTT
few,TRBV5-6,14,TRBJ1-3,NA,CASSFTGPGNTIYF,TGTGCCAGCAGCTTCACAGGTCCTGGAAACACCATATATTTT